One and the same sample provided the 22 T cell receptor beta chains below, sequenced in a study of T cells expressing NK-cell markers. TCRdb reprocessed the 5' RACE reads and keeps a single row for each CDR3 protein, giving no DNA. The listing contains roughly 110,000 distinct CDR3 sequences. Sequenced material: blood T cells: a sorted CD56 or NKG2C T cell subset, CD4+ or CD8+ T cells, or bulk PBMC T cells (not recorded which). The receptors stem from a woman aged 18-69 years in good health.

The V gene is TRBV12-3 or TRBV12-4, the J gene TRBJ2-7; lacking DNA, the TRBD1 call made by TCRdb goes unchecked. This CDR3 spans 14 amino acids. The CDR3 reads CASSWGGSSYEQYF.

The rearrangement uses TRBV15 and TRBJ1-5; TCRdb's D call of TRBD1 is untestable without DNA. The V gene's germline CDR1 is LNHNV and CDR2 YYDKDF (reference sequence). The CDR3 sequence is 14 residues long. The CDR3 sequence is CATSSDRGDQPQHF.

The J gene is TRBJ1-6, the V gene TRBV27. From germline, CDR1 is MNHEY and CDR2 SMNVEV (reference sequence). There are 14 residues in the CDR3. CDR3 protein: CASSPAGFNSPLHF.

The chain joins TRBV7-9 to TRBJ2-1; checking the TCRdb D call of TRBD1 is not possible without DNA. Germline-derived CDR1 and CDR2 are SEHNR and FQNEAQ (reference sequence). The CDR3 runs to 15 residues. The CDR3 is CASSLGATGKNEQFF.

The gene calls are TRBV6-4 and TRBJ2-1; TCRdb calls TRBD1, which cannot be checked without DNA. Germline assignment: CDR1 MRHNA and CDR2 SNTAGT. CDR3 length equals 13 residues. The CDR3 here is CASSNTGFNEQFF.

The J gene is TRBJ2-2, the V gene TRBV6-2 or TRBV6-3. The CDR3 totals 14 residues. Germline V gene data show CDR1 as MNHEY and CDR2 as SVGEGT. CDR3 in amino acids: CASSDVLNTGELFF.

The CDR3 loop is CASSIVSSYNEQFF. This chain joins TRBV19 and TRBJ2-1. Germline assignment: CDR1 LNHDA and CDR2 SQIVND (reference sequence). The CDR3 contains 14 residues.

The chain's CDR3 is CASSYGIGTRGNEQFF. The chain recombines TRBV6-5 with TRBJ2-1; TCRdb selects TRBD2, and the lack of DNA leaves this call unchecked. This CDR3 has 16 residues. Germline assignment: CDR1 MNHEY and CDR2 SVGAGI.

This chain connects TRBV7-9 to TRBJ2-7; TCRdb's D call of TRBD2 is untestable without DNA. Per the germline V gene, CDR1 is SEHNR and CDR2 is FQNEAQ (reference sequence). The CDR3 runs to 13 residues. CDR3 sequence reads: CASSPSLGGEQYF.

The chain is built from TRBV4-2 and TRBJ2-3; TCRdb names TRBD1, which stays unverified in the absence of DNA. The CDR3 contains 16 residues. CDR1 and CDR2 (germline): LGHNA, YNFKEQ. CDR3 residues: CASSRRGGQSTDTQYF.

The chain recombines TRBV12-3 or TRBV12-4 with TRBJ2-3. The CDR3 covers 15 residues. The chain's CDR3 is CASSFSEWGTDTQYF.

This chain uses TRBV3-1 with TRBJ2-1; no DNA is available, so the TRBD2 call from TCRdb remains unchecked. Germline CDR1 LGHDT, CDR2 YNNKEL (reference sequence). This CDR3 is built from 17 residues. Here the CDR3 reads CASSLSRLAGGDNEQFF.

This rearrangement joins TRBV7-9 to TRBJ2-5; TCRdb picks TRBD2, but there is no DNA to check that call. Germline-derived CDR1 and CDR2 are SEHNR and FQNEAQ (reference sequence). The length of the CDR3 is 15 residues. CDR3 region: CASSHLASGGETQYF.

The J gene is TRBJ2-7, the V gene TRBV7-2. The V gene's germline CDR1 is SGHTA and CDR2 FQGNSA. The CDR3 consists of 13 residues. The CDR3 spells CASSSKDFYEQYF.

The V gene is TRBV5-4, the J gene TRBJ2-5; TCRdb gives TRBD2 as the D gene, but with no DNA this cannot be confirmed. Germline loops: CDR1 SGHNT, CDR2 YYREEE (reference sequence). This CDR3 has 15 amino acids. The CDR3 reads CASSYLLGNQETQYF. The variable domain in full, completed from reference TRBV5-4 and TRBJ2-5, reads ETGVTQSPTHLIKTRGQQVTLRCSSQSGHNTVSWYQQALGQGPQFIFQYYREEENGRGNFPPRFSGLQFPNYSSELNVNALELDDSALYLCASSYLLGNQETQYFGPGTRLLVL.

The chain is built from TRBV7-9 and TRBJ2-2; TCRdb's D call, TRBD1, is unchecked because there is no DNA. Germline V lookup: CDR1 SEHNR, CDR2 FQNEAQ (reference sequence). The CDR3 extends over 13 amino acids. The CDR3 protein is CASSFSGERELFF.

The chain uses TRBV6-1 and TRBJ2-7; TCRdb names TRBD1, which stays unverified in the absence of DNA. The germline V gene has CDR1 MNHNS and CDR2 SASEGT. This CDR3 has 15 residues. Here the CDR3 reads CASRQDRLITYEQYF.

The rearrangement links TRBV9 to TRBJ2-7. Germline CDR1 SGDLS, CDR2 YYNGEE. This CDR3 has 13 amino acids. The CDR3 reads CASSESGSYEQYF. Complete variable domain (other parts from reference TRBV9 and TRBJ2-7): DSGVTQTPKHLITATGQRVTLRCSPRSGDLSVYWYQQSLDQGLQFLIQYYNGEERAKGNILERFSAQQFPDLHSELNLSSLELGDSALYFCASSESGSYEQYFGPGTRLTVT.

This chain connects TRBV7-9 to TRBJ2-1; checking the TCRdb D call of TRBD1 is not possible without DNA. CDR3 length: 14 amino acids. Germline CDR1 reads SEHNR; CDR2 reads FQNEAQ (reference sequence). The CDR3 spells CASSLSGRGDEQFF.

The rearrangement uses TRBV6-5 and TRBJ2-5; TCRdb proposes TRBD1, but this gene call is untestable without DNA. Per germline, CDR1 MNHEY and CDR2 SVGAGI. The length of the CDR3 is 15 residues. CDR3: CASSYSTGGAETQYF.

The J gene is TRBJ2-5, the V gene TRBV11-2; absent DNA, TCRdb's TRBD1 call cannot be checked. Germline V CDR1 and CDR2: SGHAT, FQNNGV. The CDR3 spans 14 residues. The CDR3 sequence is CASSLAAGQETQYF.

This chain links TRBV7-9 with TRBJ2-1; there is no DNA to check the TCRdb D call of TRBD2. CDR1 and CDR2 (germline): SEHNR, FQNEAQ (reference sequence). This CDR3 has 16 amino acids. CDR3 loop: CASSHRTSGSYNEQFF.